One and the same sample provided the 9 T cell receptor beta chains below, sequenced in a study of cytomegalovirus exposure and HLA in healthy donors. The study ran its PCR with 60 Vbeta and 13 Jbeta primers. Profiling relied on immunoSEQ multiplex PCR, and the TCRdb table lists in-frame clones only, not all of them. This table lists 150,000 to 200,000 clones. The specimen sequenced was PBMCs. The receptors shown here come from a man under 40 in good health and CMV-seronegative.

The CDR3 DNA follows: TGTGCCAGCAGCTTAAGGTCAGGGGTAAAAGAAGAGCAGTACTTC. Amino acids: CASSLRSGVKEEQYF. The chain couples TRBV11-2 to TRBJ2-7, with D perhaps TRBD1 (6 bases). Germline V gene sequence: CDR1 SGHAT, CDR2 FQNNGV. The germline V and J ends were trimmed by 2 bases and 7 bases, with 18 bases remaining between them. This CDR3 contains 15 residues.

The gene calls are TRBV28 and TRBJ2-7; maybe TRBD2 (6 bases). The germline V gene encodes CDR1 MDHEN and CDR2 SYDVKM. V lost 8 bases and J lost 2, with 16 bases in between. The CDR3 has 14 residues. This CDR3 reads CASAGGATPYEQYF. The CDR3 DNA is TGTGCCAGCGCTGGCGGGGCTACCCCCTACGAGCAGTACTTC.

The gene calls are TRBV28 and TRBJ2-1, with D perhaps matching TRBD2 (5 bases). The CDR3 is made up of 14 amino acids. CDR1 and CDR2 (germline): MDHEN, SYDVKM. The V gene lost 3 bases and the J gene lost 8 bases, with 14 bases spanning the gap. This CDR3 is CASSFEGWAYEQFF. The CDR3 DNA reads as TGTGCCAGCAGTTTTGAGGGATGGGCATATGAGCAGTTCTTC. The variable domain in full, with the rest retrieved from reference TRBV28 and TRBJ2-1, is DVKVTQSSRYLVKRTGEKVFLECVQDMDHENMFWYRQDPGLGLRLIYFSYDVKMKEKGDIPEGYSVSREKKERFSLILESASTNQTSMYLCASSFEGWAYEQFFGPGTRLTVL.

The V and J genes are TRBV15 and TRBJ2-5, with 8 positions matching TRBD2. V trimming: 8 bases; J trimming: 7 bases; junction bases outside the gene matches: 9. The CDR3 sequence is 13 residues long. Per germline, CDR1 LNHNV and CDR2 YYDKDF (reference sequence). As DNA, the CDR3 is TGTGCCACCGGGGTAGCGGGGACGGGGACCCAGTACTTC. Its protein product is CATGVAGTGTQYF.

This rearrangement joins TRBV6-1 to TRBJ1-1; 7 bases fit TRBD1. J gave up 7 bases and V 5 bases, and 7 bases lay outside the gene matches. The germline V gene has CDR1 MNHNS and CDR2 SASEGT. The CDR3 totals 13 residues. The CDR3 DNA reads as TGTGCCAGCAGTCGATCAGGGGGACGTGAAGCTTTCTTT. The encoded protein is CASSRSGGREAFF.

The chain joins TRBV2 to TRBJ2-5; TRBD1 matches at 8 bases. The trim removed 6 bases at V and 4 bases at J, leaving 7 bases unmatched. The germline gives CDR1 SNHLY, CDR2 FYNNEI. This CDR3 has 14 amino acids. CDR3: CASRPRTGTETQYF. CDR3 DNA sequence: TGTGCCAGCAGGCCTAGGACAGGGACAGAGACCCAGTACTTC. The entire variable domain, with the rest obtained from reference TRBV2 and TRBJ2-5, is as follows: EPEVTQTPSHQVTQMGQEVILRCVPISNHLYFYWYRQILGQKVEFLVSFYNNEISEKSEIFDDQFSVERPDGSNFTLKIRSTKLEDSAMYFCASRPRTGTETQYFGPGTRLLVL.

The V gene is TRBV5-1, the J gene TRBJ1-5; no firm D call. Germline values: CDR1 SGHRS, CDR2 YFSETQ. The V end was cut by 5 bases, the J end by 4 bases, with 10 bases between. The CDR3 is made up of 13 amino acids. This chain's CDR3 is CASSQTPNQPQHF. The CDR3 nucleotides are TGCGCCAGCAGTCAAACACCGAATCAGCCCCAGCATTTT.

CDR3 region: CASTPSGAPNEKLFF. CDR3 nucleotides: TGCGCCAGCACGCCCTCAGGGGCCCCTAATGAAAAACTGTTTTTT. The genes are TRBV5-1 and TRBJ1-4; TRBD1 might be the D (6 bases). With 6 bases removed from V and 3 bases from J, the gap between germline ends came to 15 bases. The length of the CDR3 is 15 residues. Germline CDR1 reads SGHRS; CDR2 reads YFSETQ.

This chain connects TRBV5-1 to TRBJ1-2; a weak D match, TRBD1 (5 bases). The germline CDR1 and CDR2 sequences are SGHRS and YFSETQ. CDR3 length: 17 amino acids. V lost 0 bases and J lost 4, with 19 bases in between. This chain's CDR3 is CASSLDPGPVPTYGYTF. The DNA of the CDR3 is TGCGCCAGCAGCTTGGATCCAGGGCCTGTTCCAACCTATGGCTACACCTTC.